These T cell receptor beta chains were read from a single sample in a study of cytomegalovirus exposure and HLA in healthy donors. Sequencing was performed with immunoSEQ multiplex PCR; in TCRdb, only in-frame clones are kept and a portion is missing. Of 160,000 or so clones in the sample, approximately 90% were seen once. The specimen sequenced was PBMCs. The receptor set was obtained from a man younger than 35 in good health and CMV-seronegative. The CDR3 runs from the conserved cysteine through the conserved F or W. D genes are given only for firm matches.

TRBD2	TRBV4-2	TRBJ2-7	CASSQEGSGGPYEQYF
NA	TRBV14	TRBJ2-1	CASSQVAGDTYNEQFF
NA	TRBV5-4	TRBJ1-1	CASSLGGLNTEAFF
TRBD2	TRBV5-1	TRBJ2-2	CASSLQASGVTGELFF
TRBD1	TRBV18	TRBJ1-1	CASSLPGTGGTEAFF
NA	TRBV29-1	TRBJ2-3	CSVVIGGTSTDTQYF
NA	TRBV28	TRBJ2-7	CASIPPGTGSYEQYF
TRBD2	TRBV27	TRBJ2-7	CASSFQAGGYEQYF
TRBD2	TRBV7-7	TRBJ2-5	CASSSGREVETQYF
NA	TRBV5-6	TRBJ1-2	CASSFREEDGYTF